A single T cell receptor beta chain is shown here with its context. These data come from a study of shared clonotypes between healthy human individuals. Looking at the study overall: CD4 naive and memory got three plates each, CD8 naive two, CD8 memory one.

Donors were healthy HIV-negative adults without recently reported acute infections or vaccinations. CD45RA-negative memory and CD45RA+ naive subsets were split from the CD4+ cells. The authors loaded around 200 ng DNA, roughly 33,000 T cell genomes, into sorted-subset replicate PCRs. The repertoire was sequenced with immunoSEQ multiplex PCR; TCRdb's copy has only in-frame clones and lacks some. The table records some 2 million clones, about 95% of them present only once. Material: naive CD4+ T cells sorted from blood. Subset specified: CD45RA+ positively selected. The receptor was isolated from a man younger than 35 in good health.

CDR3: CASSQETDSYEQYF. The CDR3 DNA is TGCGCCAGCAGCCAAGAAACGGATTCCTACGAGCAGTACTTC. The V and J genes are TRBV4-3 and TRBJ2-7; unclear D gene. The CDR3 has 14 residues. Between the trimmed V and J ends, which lost 0 bases and 1 base, there was a span of 7 bases. Germline V gene lookup returns CDR1 LGHNA and CDR2 YSLEER.